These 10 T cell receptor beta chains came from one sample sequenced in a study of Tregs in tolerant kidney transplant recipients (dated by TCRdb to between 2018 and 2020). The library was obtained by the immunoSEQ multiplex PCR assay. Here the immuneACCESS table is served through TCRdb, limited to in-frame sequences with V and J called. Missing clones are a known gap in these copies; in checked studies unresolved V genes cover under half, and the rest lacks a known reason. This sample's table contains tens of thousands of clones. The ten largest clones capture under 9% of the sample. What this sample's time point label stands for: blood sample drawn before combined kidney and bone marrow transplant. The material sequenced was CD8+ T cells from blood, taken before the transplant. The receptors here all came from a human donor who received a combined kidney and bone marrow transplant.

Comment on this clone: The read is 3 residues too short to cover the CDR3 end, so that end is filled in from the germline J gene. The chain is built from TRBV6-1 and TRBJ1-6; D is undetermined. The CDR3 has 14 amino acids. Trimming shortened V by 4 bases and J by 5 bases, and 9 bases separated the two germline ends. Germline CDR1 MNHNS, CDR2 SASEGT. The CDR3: CASSAFSDNSPLHF. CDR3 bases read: TGTGCCAGCAGTGCCTTCAGTGATAATTCACCC.

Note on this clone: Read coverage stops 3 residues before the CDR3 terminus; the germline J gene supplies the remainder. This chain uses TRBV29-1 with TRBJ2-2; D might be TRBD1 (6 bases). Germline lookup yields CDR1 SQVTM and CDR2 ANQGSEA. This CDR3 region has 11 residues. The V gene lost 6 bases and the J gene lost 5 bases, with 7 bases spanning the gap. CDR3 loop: CSVQGTGELFF. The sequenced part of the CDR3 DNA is TGCAGCGTACAGGGTACCGGGGAG.

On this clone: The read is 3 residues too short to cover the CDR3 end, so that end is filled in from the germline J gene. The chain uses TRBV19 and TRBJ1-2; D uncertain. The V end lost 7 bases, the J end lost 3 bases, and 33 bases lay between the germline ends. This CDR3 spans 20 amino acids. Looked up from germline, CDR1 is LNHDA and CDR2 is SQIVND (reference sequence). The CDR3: CASTPGGIGESYASYYGYTF. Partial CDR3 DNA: TGTGCCAGTACCCCCGGCGGGATCGGAGAGTCATACGCCTCTTACTATGGC.

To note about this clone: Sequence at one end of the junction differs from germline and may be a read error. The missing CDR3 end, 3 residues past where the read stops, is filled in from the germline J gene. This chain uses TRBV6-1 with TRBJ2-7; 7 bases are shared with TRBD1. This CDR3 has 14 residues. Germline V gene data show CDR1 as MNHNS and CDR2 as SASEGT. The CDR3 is CASNEQGMVYEQYF. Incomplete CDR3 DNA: TGTGCCAGCAATGAACAGGGGATGGTCTACGAG.

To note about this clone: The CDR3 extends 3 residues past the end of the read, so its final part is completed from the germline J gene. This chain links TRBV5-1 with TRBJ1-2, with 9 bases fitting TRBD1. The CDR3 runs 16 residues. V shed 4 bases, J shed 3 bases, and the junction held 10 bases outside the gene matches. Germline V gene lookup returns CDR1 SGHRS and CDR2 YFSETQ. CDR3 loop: CASSAPNRGRDYGYTF. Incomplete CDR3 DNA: TGCGCCAGCAGCGCACCGAACAGGGGGCGCGACTATGGC.

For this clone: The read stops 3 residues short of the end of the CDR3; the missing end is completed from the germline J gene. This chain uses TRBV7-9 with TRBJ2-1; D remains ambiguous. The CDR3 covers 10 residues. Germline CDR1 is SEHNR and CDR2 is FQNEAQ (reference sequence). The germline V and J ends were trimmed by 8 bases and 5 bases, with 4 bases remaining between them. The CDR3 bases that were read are TGTGCCAGCGTAGACAATGAG. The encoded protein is CASVDNE. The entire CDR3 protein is CASVDNEQFF.

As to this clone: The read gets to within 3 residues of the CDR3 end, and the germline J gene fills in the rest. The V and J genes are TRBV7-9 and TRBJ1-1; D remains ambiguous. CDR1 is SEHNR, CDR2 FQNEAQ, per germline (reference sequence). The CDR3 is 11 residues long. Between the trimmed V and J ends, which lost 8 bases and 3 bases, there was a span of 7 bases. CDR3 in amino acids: CASASDTEAFF. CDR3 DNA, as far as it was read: TGTGCCAGCGCCAGCGACACTGAA.

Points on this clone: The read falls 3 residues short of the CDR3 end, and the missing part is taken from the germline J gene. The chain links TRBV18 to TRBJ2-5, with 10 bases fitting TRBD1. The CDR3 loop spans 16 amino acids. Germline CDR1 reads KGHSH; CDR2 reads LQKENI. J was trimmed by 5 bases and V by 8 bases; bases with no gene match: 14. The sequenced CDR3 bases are TGTGCCAGCCACAACCCCAGACAGGGGGCCGGGGAGACC. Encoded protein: CASHNPRQGAGET. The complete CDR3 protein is CASHNPRQGAGETQYF.

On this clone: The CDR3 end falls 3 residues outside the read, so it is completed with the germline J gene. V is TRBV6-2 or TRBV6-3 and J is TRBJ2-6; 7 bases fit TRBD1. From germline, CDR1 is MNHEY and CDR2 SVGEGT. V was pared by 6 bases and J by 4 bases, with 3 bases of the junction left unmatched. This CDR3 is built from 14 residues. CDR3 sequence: CASSDRVGANVLTF. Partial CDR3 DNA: TGTGCCAGCAGCGACAGGGTCGGGGCCAACGTC.

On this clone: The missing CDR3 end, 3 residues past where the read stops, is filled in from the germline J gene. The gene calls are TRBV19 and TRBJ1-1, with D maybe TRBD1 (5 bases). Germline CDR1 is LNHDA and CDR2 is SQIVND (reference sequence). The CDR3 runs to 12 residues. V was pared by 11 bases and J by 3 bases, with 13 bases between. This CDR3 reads CACSVGHTEAFF. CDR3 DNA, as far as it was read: TGTGCCTGCTCGGTGGGGCACACTGAA.